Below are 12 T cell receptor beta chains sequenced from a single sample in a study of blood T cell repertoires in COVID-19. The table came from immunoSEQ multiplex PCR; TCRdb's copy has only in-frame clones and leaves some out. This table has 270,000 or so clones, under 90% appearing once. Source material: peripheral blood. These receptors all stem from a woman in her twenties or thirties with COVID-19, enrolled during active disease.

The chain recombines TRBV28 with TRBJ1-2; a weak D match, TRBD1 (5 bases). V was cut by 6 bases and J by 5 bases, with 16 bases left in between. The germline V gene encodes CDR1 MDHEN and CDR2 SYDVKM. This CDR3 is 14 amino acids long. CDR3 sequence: CASSPPGGVYGYTF. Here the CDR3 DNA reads TGTGCCAGCAGCCCCCCGGGGGGTGTTTATGGCTACACCTTC.

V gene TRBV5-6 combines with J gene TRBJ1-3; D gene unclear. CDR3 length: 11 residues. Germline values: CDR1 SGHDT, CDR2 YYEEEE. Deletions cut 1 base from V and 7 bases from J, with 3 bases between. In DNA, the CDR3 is TGTGCCAGCAGCTTGCGGAACACCATATATTTT. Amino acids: CASSLRNTIYF.

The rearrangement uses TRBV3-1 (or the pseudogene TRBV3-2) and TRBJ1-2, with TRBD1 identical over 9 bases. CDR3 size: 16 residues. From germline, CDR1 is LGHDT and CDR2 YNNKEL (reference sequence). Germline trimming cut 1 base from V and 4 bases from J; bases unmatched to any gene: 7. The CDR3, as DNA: TGTGCCAGCAGCCAAGGAGGCGGACAGGGGACCTATGGCTACACCTTC. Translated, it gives CASSQGGGQGTYGYTF.

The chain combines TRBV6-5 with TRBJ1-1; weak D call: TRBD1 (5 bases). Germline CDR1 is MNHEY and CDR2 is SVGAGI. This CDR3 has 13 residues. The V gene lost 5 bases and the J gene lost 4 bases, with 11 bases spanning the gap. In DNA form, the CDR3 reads TGTGCCAGCAGTCCGGGGGAGTCCACTGAAGCTTTCTTT. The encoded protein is CASSPGESTEAFF.

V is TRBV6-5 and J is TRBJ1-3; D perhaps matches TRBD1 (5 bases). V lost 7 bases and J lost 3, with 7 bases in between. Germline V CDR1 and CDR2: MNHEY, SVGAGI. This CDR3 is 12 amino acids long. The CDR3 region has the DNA TGTGCCAGCACTCAGGGTGGAAACACCATATATTTT. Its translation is CASTQGGNTIYF.

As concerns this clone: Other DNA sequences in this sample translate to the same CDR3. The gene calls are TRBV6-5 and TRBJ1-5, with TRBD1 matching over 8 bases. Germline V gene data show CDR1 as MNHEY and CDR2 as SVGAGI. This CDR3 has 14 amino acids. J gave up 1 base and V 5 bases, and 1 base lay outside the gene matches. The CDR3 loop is CASSRTGSNQPQHF. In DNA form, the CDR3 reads TGTGCCAGCAGTCGGACAGGGAGCAATCAGCCCCAGCATTTT.

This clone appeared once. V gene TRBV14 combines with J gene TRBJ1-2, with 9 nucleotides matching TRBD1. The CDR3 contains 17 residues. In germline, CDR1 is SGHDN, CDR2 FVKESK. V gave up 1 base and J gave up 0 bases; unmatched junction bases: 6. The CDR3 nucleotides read TGTGCCAGCAGCCAAGGTGCGACAGGGGGAGCTAACTATGGCTACACCTTC. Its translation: CASSQGATGGANYGYTF.

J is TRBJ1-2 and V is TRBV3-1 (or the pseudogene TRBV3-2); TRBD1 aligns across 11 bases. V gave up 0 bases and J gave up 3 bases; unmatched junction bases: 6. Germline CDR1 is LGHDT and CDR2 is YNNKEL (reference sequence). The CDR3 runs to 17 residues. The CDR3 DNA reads TGTGCCAGCAGCCAAGAGGGGACAGGGGGACTCGACTATGGCTACACCTTC. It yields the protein CASSQEGTGGLDYGYTF.

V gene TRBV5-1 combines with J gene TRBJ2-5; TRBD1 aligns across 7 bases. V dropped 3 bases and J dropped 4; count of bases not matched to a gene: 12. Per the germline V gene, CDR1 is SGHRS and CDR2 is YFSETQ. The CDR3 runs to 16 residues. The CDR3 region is CASSSERGQAIETQYF. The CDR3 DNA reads TGCGCCAGCAGCTCTGAACGAGGACAGGCGATAGAGACCCAGTACTTC. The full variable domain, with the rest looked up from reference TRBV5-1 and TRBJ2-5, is KAGVTQTPRYLIKTRGQQVTLSCSPISGHRSVSWYQQTPGQGLQFLFEYFSETQRNKGNFPGRFSGRQFSNSRSEMNVSTLELGDSALYLCASSSERGQAIETQYFGPGTRLLVL.

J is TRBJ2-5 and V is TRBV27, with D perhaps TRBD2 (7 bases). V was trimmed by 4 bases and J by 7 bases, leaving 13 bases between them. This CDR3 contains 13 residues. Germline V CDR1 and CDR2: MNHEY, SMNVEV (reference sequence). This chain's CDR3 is CASSSGGRGTQYF. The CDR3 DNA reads TGTGCCAGCAGTTCGGGGGGCAGGGGGACCCAGTACTTC.

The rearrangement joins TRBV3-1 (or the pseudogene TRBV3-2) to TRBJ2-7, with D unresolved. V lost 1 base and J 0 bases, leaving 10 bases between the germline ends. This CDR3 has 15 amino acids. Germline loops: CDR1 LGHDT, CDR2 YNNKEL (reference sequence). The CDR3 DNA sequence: TGTGCCAGCAGCCAAGGGCTTAGCCTCTCCTACGAGCAGTACTTC. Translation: CASSQGLSLSYEQYF.

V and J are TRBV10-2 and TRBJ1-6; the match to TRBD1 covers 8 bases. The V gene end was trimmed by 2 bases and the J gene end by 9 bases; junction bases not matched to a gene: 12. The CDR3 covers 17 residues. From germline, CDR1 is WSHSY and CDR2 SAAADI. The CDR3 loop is CASSELLDRVLPSPLHF. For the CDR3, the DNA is TGCGCCAGCAGTGAGCTATTGGACAGGGTCCTTCCTTCACCCCTCCACTTT.